A selection of T cell receptor beta chains follows, all from one sample in a study of cytomegalovirus exposure and HLA in healthy donors. The table came from immunoSEQ multiplex PCR; TCRdb's copy has only in-frame clones and leaves some out. The sample consists of approximately 210,000 clones, approximately 85% of them appearing once. Sequencing was done on a sample of PBMCs. The receptors originated from a young woman in good health and CMV-seronegative. The CDR3 runs from the conserved cysteine through the conserved F or W. The order of the fields is clone size, D gene, V gene, J gene, CDR3 protein, CDR3 DNA. A D gene is named only where the DNA matches it firmly. Rows give clone size only sometimes, using once, few, many, or a class for an expanded clone.

-	-	TRBV12-5	TRBJ1-2	CASGLILGLDGYTF	TGTGCTAGTGGTTTGATACTTGGACTCGATGGCTACACCTTC
-	-	TRBV4-1	TRBJ2-1	CASSQEGGLTGPFF	TGCGCCAGCAGCCAAGAAGGTGGGCTTACTGGGCCGTTCTTC
-	-	TRBV29-1	TRBJ1-3	CSGSLGGGSGNTIYF	TGCAGCGGCTCCTTGGGGGGGGGCTCTGGAAACACCATATATTTT
-	-	TRBV19	TRBJ2-7	CASSINYFGGTSYEQYF	TGTGCCAGTAGTATAAACTATTTTGGCGGTACCTCCTACGAGCAGTACTTC
few	-	TRBV7-9	TRBJ1-2	CASSLLGPDYGYTF	TGTGCCAGCAGCTTATTGGGGCCGGACTATGGCTACACCTTC
-	TRBD1	TRBV27	TRBJ2-4	CATSRDSLAKNIQYF	TGTGCCACCTCCCGGGACAGTCTAGCCAAAAACATTCAGTACTTC
-	TRBD1	TRBV5-8	TRBJ1-2	CASRKAGTAGYTF	TGTGCCAGCAGGAAGGCCGGGACAGCCGGCTACACCTTC
-	TRBD1	TRBV29-1	TRBJ2-1	CSVEITTGGIF	TGCAGCGTTGAAATTACTACAGGGGGGATCTTC
once	TRBD1	TRBV7-9	TRBJ1-5	CASSFSGGLDLGNQPQHF	TGTGCCAGCAGCTTTTCAGGGGGACTCGACCTGGGCAATCAGCCCCAGCATTTT
-	-	TRBV7-3	TRBJ1-5	CASSPDGGGNQPQHF	TGTGCCAGCAGCCCCGACGGGGGGGGCAATCAGCCCCAGCATTTT
-	-	TRBV15	TRBJ2-6	CAVASSSGANVLTF	TGTGCCGTAGCGTCTAGCTCTGGGGCCAACGTCCTGACTTTC
-	-	TRBV27	TRBJ2-1	CASSPMALHPYNEQFF	TGTGCCAGCAGTCCGATGGCTCTCCACCCCTACAATGAGCAGTTCTTC
-	-	TRBV7-3	TRBJ1-2	CASSLTGTSGYTF	TGTGCCAGCAGCTTAACCGGGACAAGTGGCTACACCTTC
-	-	TRBV19	TRBJ1-5	CASSIRTANSNQPQHF	TGTGCCAGTAGTATTAGGACAGCTAATAGCAATCAGCCCCAGCATTTT
-	TRBD2	TRBV2	TRBJ2-1	CASRETSGMGYNEQFF	TGTGCCAGCAGGGAGACTAGCGGGATGGGGTACAATGAGCAGTTCTTC
few	TRBD2	TRBV7-7	TRBJ2-5	CASSFTSGIGETQYF	TGTGCCAGCAGCTTTACTAGCGGGATAGGGGAGACCCAGTACTTC
-	-	TRBV7-9	TRBJ1-2	CASSPNGQVTYGYTF	TGTGCCAGCAGCCCAAATGGGCAGGTAACCTATGGCTACACCTTC
-	TRBD1	TRBV27	TRBJ2-5	CASRLDRGRETQYF	TGTGCCAGCAGGCTGGACAGGGGTCGGGAGACCCAGTACTTC
-	TRBD1	TRBV19	TRBJ1-6	CASSRLQGPSYNSPLHF	TGTGCCAGTAGTAGATTACAGGGGCCCTCCTATAATTCACCCCTCCACTTT
-	TRBD1	TRBV7-8	TRBJ1-2	CASSQNQGAQGYGYTF	TGTGCCAGCAGCCAAAATCAGGGGGCGCAGGGCTATGGCTACACCTTC
few	TRBD1	TRBV30	TRBJ1-2	CAWRDRGLGYTF	TGTGCCTGGAGAGACAGGGGCCTGGGCTACACCTTC
-	TRBD1	TRBV10-3	TRBJ1-6	CAISEGQGNSPLHF	TGTGCCATCAGTGAGGGACAGGGTAATTCACCCCTCCACTTT
-	TRBD1	TRBV10-3	TRBJ2-1	CAIRATGGRYNEQFF	TGTGCCATAAGAGCCACAGGGGGCCGCTACAATGAGCAGTTCTTC
-	-	TRBV4-1	TRBJ2-1	CASSQDPGQTYYNEQFF	TGCGCCAGCAGCCAAGACCCCGGACAGACCTACTACAATGAGCAGTTCTTC
-	-	TRBV10-1	TRBJ2-7	CASSESYGFEQYF	TGCGCCAGCAGTGAGTCTTACGGGTTCGAGCAGTACTTC
-	TRBD2	TRBV5-1	TRBJ2-7	CASSFSGGPYEQYF	TGCGCCAGCAGCTTTAGCGGGGGGCCCTACGAGCAGTACTTC
-	-	TRBV6-5	TRBJ2-3	CASSSWPGSVDTQYF	TGTGCCAGCAGTTCCTGGCCCGGGAGCGTGGATACGCAGTATTTT
-	-	TRBV11-2	TRBJ1-3	CASSLVAAGNTIYF	TGTGCCAGCAGCTTAGTAGCAGCCGGAAACACCATATATTTT
-	-	TRBV11-3	TRBJ2-2	CASSSRGIGELFF	TGTGCCAGCAGCTCAAGGGGGATCGGGGAGCTGTTTTTT
few	-	TRBV11-2	TRBJ1-1	CASSFFRGLEMNTEAFF	TGTGCCAGCAGCTTTTTTAGGGGTCTAGAAATGAACACTGAAGCTTTCTTT
-	-	TRBV7-8	TRBJ1-2	CASSPYRVSSGVLYGYTF	TGTGCCAGCAGCCCCTACAGGGTTAGTTCCGGGGTCCTCTATGGCTACACCTTC
-	-	TRBV6-5	TRBJ1-1	CASRPDSMSTEAFF	TGTGCCAGCAGACCGGACAGCATGAGCACTGAAGCTTTCTTT
-	-	TRBV19	TRBJ1-1	CASSIKRRGGSRGTEAFF	TGTGCCAGTAGTATAAAACGGCGGGGAGGGTCCCGGGGGACTGAAGCTTTCTTT
few	TRBD1	TRBV5-4	TRBJ1-2	CASSLPGQGSNGYTF	TGTGCCAGCAGCTTACCGGGACAGGGTAGTAATGGCTACACCTTC
once	TRBD1	TRBV6-5	TRBJ2-1	CATRGTGNFYEQFF	TGTGCCACGAGAGGGACAGGGAACTTTTATGAGCAGTTCTTC
-	-	TRBV6-4	TRBJ1-5	CASSDSRGMTQHF	TGTGCCAGCAGTGACTCTAGGGGTATGACCCAGCATTTT
-	TRBD1	TRBV25-1	TRBJ2-2	CASSDPGQGTGELFF	TGTGCCAGCAGTGATCCGGGACAGGGAACCGGGGAGCTGTTTTTT
once	-	TRBV4-1	TRBJ2-1	CASSQGQVTEQFF	TGCGCCAGCAGCCAAGGGCAGGTTACTGAGCAGTTCTTC
-	TRBD2	TRBV19	TRBJ2-2	CASSIVGGRDTGELFF	TGTGCCAGTAGTATAGTCGGGGGGAGGGACACCGGGGAGCTGTTTTTT
few	-	TRBV2	TRBJ1-1	CASKQELNTEAFF	TGTGCCAGCAAACAGGAGTTGAACACTGAAGCTTTCTTT
-	-	TRBV7-6	TRBJ2-1	CASSLRVTGSGMGDEQFF	TGTGCCAGCAGCCTACGGGTGACCGGCTCGGGGATGGGCGATGAGCAGTTCTTC
-	-	TRBV7-9	TRBJ2-7	CASSLAVDSGEQYF	TGTGCCAGCAGCTTAGCGGTGGACAGCGGAGAGCAGTACTTC
-	TRBD2	TRBV7-9	TRBJ2-1	CASSYSNIAGTQFF	TGTGCCAGCAGCTACTCGAACATAGCGGGGACGCAGTTCTTC
few	TRBD1	TRBV6-5	TRBJ2-2	CASFRTGGTGELFF	TGTGCCAGCTTTCGGACAGGGGGCACCGGGGAGCTGTTTTTT